This note documents a single TCR beta chain sequence. The data originate from a study of T cell changes during pregnancy in multiple sclerosis. The table came from immunoSEQ multiplex PCR; TCRdb's copy has only in-frame clones and leaves some out. This sample has approximately 120,000 clones; less than 97% occur once, and the top ten carry roughly 0.45%. The TCR originated in a female donor with multiple sclerosis, enrolled in a pregnancy study. The sequences come from peripheral blood, collected after pregnancy.

CDR3 residues: CASSSGETGRNEQFF. CDR3 coding DNA: TGTGCCAGCAGCTCCGGAGAGACAGGGAGGAATGAGCAGTTCTTC. The V call is TRBV7-8, the J call TRBJ2-1, with a possible D match to TRBD1 (7 bases). This CDR3 spans 15 amino acids. Deletions cut 4 bases from V and 7 bases from J, with 17 bases between. The germline gives CDR1 SGHVS, CDR2 FQNEAQ.